A single sample gave rise to the 5 T cell receptor beta chains below, sequenced in a study of T cell repertoires in cytomegalovirus infection. TCRdb used MiXCR to reprocess the reads, holding one entry per CDR3 protein. The data contain around 250,000 distinct CDR3 sequences, 15% to 20% of them seen just once; the ten biggest clones take up less than 50%. Sequencing was done on a sample of CD8+ T cells from PBMCs. These receptors originate from a human donor in good health (CMV status not recorded). Some clones in this sample may be carry-over from other donors' samples.

CDR3 region: CASSQSNGYEQYF. CDR3 nucleotide sequence: TGCGCCAGCAGTCAATCAAACGGCTACGAGCAGTACTTC. This chain connects TRBV23-1 to TRBJ2-7, with D uncertain. TRBV23-1 is placed among ORFs of uncertain function. CDR3 length: 13 residues. V was cut by 0 bases and J by 3 bases, with 6 bases left in between.

The chain recombines TRBV7-9 with TRBJ2-7, with 7 bases that match TRBD1. CDR1 and CDR2 from the germline V gene are SEHNR and FQNEAQ (reference sequence). This CDR3 has 13 amino acids. V was pared by 8 bases and J by 4 bases, with 8 bases of the junction left unmatched. The CDR3 loop is CASGQGEKYEQYF. Written as DNA, the CDR3 is TGTGCCAGCGGTCAGGGGGAGAAATACGAGCAGTACTTC.

This clonotype has a count of ten or more. The J gene is TRBJ2-7, the V gene TRBV7-2, with D maybe TRBD2 (5 bases). Germline assignment: CDR1 SGHTA and CDR2 FQGNSA. V was cut by 2 bases and J by 0 bases, with 8 bases left in between. This CDR3 contains 14 residues. CDR3: CASSLIANSYEQYF. The CDR3 DNA sequence: TGTGCCAGCAGCTTAATAGCGAACTCCTACGAGCAGTACTTC.

The rearrangement uses TRBV19 and TRBJ2-1; 12 positions match TRBD2. Germline CDR1 LNHDA, CDR2 SQIVND (reference sequence). There are 15 residues in the CDR3. V gave up 8 bases and J gave up 4 bases; unmatched junction bases: 6. CDR3 amino acids: CASQQLAGGYNEQFF. CDR3 bases: TGTGCCAGTCAACAACTAGCGGGGGGTTACAATGAGCAGTTCTTC.

V and J are TRBV12-3 or TRBV12-4 and TRBJ2-2, with D hard to call. Between the trimmed V and J ends, which lost 6 bases and 7 bases, there was a span of 15 bases. The CDR3 spans 14 residues. CDR3 amino acids: CASSLPGLGGELFF. Written as DNA, the CDR3 is TGTGCCAGCAGCCTCCCCGGGCTAGGCGGGGAGCTGTTTTTT.